This T cell receptor (beta chain) was recovered during a study of cytomegalovirus exposure and HLA in healthy donors. General observations from the study: One variant, a missense change in DCLRE1C, was linked in a later analysis to TCR beta V- and J-gene trimming. Analysis performed later showed TCR beta chains linked to HLA being more clonally expanded than equally common others.

Turning to this clone: Its antigen is unknown.

The PCR made use of 60 Vbeta and 13 Jbeta primers. Produced via immunoSEQ multiplex PCR; TCRdb's table is partial and in-frame only. The table has 210,000 or so clones, around four fifths seen once; the top ten hold over 0.65%. The sample taken for sequencing was PBMCs. The origin of this receptor is a boy younger than 10 in good health and CMV-seronegative.

Here the CDR3 reads CASSDREGGYTF. The CDR3 DNA follows: TGTGCCAGTTCGGACAGGGAGGGTGGCTACACCTTC. The chain carries TRBV5-6 and TRBJ1-2; 8 bases are shared with TRBD1. The CDR3 sequence is 12 residues long. CDR1 is SGHDT, CDR2 YYEEEE, per germline. The V segment lost 8 bases and the J segment 7 bases; nucleotides outside the gene matches: 7.